This T cell receptor (beta chain) was identified in a study of CD8 T cells in Susac syndrome. Study-wide results and limits: An acknowledgment was made by the study that its TCR sequencing and HLA analysis involved relatively few individuals.

Remarks on this clonotype: Antigen specificity is unknown.

Germline V gives CDR1 SEHNR, CDR2 FQNEAQ (reference sequence). The CDR3 runs 18 residues. The germline V and J ends were trimmed by 0 bases and 0 bases, with 14 bases remaining between them. Random-hexamer reverse transcription was applied to 0.5 to 1 ug RNA. A multiplex approach, immunoSEQ multiplex PCR, amplified TCR beta CDR3 across 54 Vbeta and 13 Jbeta. TCRdb re-derived calls from the immunoSEQ multiplex PCR reads in MiXCR, one entry per CDR3 protein. The data show fewer than 150,000 distinct CDR3 sequences, 90% to 95% seen once. TCR beta sequencing was performed on blood CD8+ and CD4+ T cells. TEMRA cells underwent FACS enrichment and CD8+ and CD4+ T cells underwent negative isolation.

The origin of this receptor is a human donor with multiple sclerosis. Sequenced input: CD4+ T cells from PBMCs. This chain uses TRBV7-9 with TRBJ2-2, with D uncertain. The DNA for the CDR3 is TGTGCCAGCAGCTTAGCCAGTCTGCTAACTCCGAACACCGGGGAGCTGTTTTTT. Its protein product is CASSLASLLTPNTGELFF.